These T cell receptor beta chains were read from a single sample in a study of CD8 T cells in ankylosing spondylitis. TCRdb ran MiXCR on the 5' RACE reads and lists one entry per CDR3 protein. The sample comprises about 500,000 distinct CDR3 sequences, approximately 11% of which are singletons, and approximately 6.2% rests with the top ten. Sequencing was done on a sample of blood, either unsorted or a sorted T cell fraction (not recorded which). The receptors originated from a male donor with ankylosing spondylitis. Each CDR3 is given with its conserved first and last residue. Each record gives: V gene, J gene, clone size, D gene, CDR3 DNA, CDR3 protein. D genes are given only for firm matches. Not every row has a clone size; where given, it reads once, few, many or a size class.

V gene: TRBV29-1
J gene: TRBJ1-1
clone size: -
D gene: -
CDR3 DNA: TGCAGCGTTGCTAAAGACACTGAAGCTTTCTTT
CDR3 protein: CSVAKDTEAFF

V gene: TRBV20-1
J gene: TRBJ1-4
clone size: -
D gene: TRBD1
CDR3 DNA: TGCAGTGCTCCTCGACAGGGAGGTGGGGAAAAACTGTTTTTT
CDR3 protein: CSAPRQGGGEKLFF

V gene: TRBV5-6
J gene: TRBJ2-1
clone size: -
D gene: TRBD2
CDR3 DNA: TGTGCCAGCAGCTTGGGGACTAGCGGGGGGTTCCACTCCTACAATGAGCAGTTCTTC
CDR3 protein: CASSLGTSGGFHSYNEQFF

V gene: TRBV15
J gene: TRBJ1-2
clone size: -
D gene: -
CDR3 DNA: TGTGCCACCAGCAGAGACCAGGGGTACTATGGCTACACCTTC
CDR3 protein: CATSRDQGYYGYTF

V gene: TRBV29-1
J gene: TRBJ2-1
clone size: many
D gene: TRBD1
CDR3 DNA: TGCAGCTTCCAGGGGGTGGCCTACAATGAGCAGTTCTTC
CDR3 protein: CSFQGVAYNEQFF

V gene: TRBV7-2
J gene: TRBJ1-6
clone size: few
D gene: -
CDR3 DNA: TGTGCCAGCACTAAACAGGCGGTTTCACCCCTCCACTTT
CDR3 protein: CASTKQAVSPLHF

V gene: TRBV20-1
J gene: TRBJ2-1
clone size: few
D gene: -
CDR3 DNA: TGCAGTGCTAGTCCCGGTCGCTCCTACAATGAGCAGTTCTTC
CDR3 protein: CSASPGRSYNEQFF

V gene: TRBV27
J gene: TRBJ1-6
clone size: once
D gene: -
CDR3 DNA: TGTGCCAGCAGTTTATGGTCAACGGCCGATTCACCCCTCCACTTT
CDR3 protein: CASSLWSTADSPLHF

V gene: TRBV3-1
J gene: TRBJ2-1
clone size: -
D gene: TRBD2
CDR3 DNA: TGTGCCAGCAGCCAAGGACTAGCGGGAGAATATGAGCAGTTCTTC
CDR3 protein: CASSQGLAGEYEQFF

V gene: TRBV20-1
J gene: TRBJ2-7
clone size: many
D gene: -
CDR3 DNA: TGCAGTGCTAATCAAGGGACCCCGACCTACGAGCAGTACTTC
CDR3 protein: CSANQGTPTYEQYF

V gene: TRBV5-6
J gene: TRBJ1-5
clone size: many
D gene: -
CDR3 DNA: TGTGCCAGCAGCTTGGTTGGAGAGCATTTT
CDR3 protein: CASSLVGEHF

V gene: TRBV5-1
J gene: TRBJ2-5
clone size: few
D gene: -
CDR3 DNA: TGCGCCAGCAGCGGGGCGGGCCTCGGCGGGGAGACCCAGTACTTC
CDR3 protein: CASSGAGLGGETQYF

V gene: TRBV4-2
J gene: TRBJ1-6
clone size: few
D gene: -
CDR3 DNA: TGTGCCAGCAGCCAAGAAGGACTTTTTAATTCACCCCTCCACTTT
CDR3 protein: CASSQEGLFNSPLHF

V gene: TRBV4-2
J gene: TRBJ2-7
clone size: -
D gene: -
CDR3 DNA: TGTGCCAGCAGCCTCTTGAGGAGGGACGACGAGCAGTATTTC
CDR3 protein: CASSLLRRDDEQYF

V gene: TRBV20-1
J gene: TRBJ1-3
clone size: -
D gene: TRBD1
CDR3 DNA: TGCAGCGAATCACAGGGGACTGGAAACACCATATATTTT
CDR3 protein: CSESQGTGNTIYF

V gene: TRBV5-1
J gene: TRBJ1-2
clone size: -
D gene: -
CDR3 DNA: TGCGCCAGCACCCCTGGCCCTCCGACTTATGGCTACACCTTC
CDR3 protein: CASTPGPPTYGYTF

V gene: TRBV5-1
J gene: TRBJ2-1
clone size: few
D gene: TRBD2
CDR3 DNA: TGCGCCAGCAGCATGGGACTAGCGGATTACAATGAGCAGTTCTTC
CDR3 protein: CASSMGLADYNEQFF

V gene: TRBV3-1
J gene: TRBJ2-5
clone size: -
D gene: TRBD1
CDR3 DNA: TGTGCCAGTACACCGGACAGGGAACGGAAAGAGACCCAGTACTTC
CDR3 protein: CASTPDRERKETQYF

V gene: TRBV29-1
J gene: TRBJ1-5
clone size: -
D gene: TRBD1
CDR3 DNA: TGCAGCGTGTCCGGGACAGGGGACGGTCAGCCCCAGCATTTT
CDR3 protein: CSVSGTGDGQPQHF

V gene: TRBV20-1
J gene: TRBJ2-3
clone size: few
D gene: TRBD2
CDR3 DNA: TGCAGTGCGCCAGCTAGCGGGAGTACGCTGGATACGCAGTATTTT
CDR3 protein: CSAPASGSTLDTQYF

V gene: TRBV30
J gene: TRBJ2-1
clone size: -
D gene: -
CDR3 DNA: TGTGCCTGGAGTGACTACAATGAGCAGTTCTTC
CDR3 protein: CAWSDYNEQFF

V gene: TRBV6-1
J gene: TRBJ2-3
clone size: -
D gene: TRBD2
CDR3 DNA: TGTGCCAGCAGACCGACTAGCGGGAGGAATACAGATACGCAGTATTTT
CDR3 protein: CASRPTSGRNTDTQYF

V gene: TRBV20-1
J gene: TRBJ2-1
clone size: many
D gene: -
CDR3 DNA: TGCAGTGCTAGAGTTTTCGATGAGCAGTTCTTC
CDR3 protein: CSARVFDEQFF

V gene: TRBV7-8
J gene: TRBJ2-3
clone size: few
D gene: -
CDR3 DNA: TGTGCCAGCAGCTCCCTCGAAGGCGGGACGGCAGATACGCAGTATTTT
CDR3 protein: CASSSLEGGTADTQYF

V gene: TRBV29-1
J gene: TRBJ2-1
clone size: -
D gene: -
CDR3 DNA: TGCAGCGTGGAAACCCCCCTCGGGGCTGAGCAGTTCTTC
CDR3 protein: CSVETPLGAEQFF

V gene: TRBV5-1
J gene: TRBJ2-2
clone size: once
D gene: TRBD1
CDR3 DNA: TGCGCCAGCAGCCCCCTGACAGGGGGCGCAGCCGGGGAGCTGTTTTTT
CDR3 protein: CASSPLTGGAAGELFF

V gene: TRBV20-1
J gene: TRBJ1-5
clone size: -
D gene: -
CDR3 DNA: TGCAGTGCTAGAGCCCGCATCGCTACGCAGCCCCAGCATTTT
CDR3 protein: CSARARIATQPQHF

V gene: TRBV12-3/TRBV12-4
J gene: TRBJ1-1
clone size: few
D gene: -
CDR3 DNA: TGTGCCATCAAAACCGGGACACGGAGCACTGAAGCTTTCTTT
CDR3 protein: CAIKTGTRSTEAFF

V gene: TRBV12-3/TRBV12-4
J gene: TRBJ1-5
clone size: many
D gene: -
CDR3 DNA: TGTGCCAGCAGGGCCCAGAGTAATAGCAATCAGCCCCAGCATTTT
CDR3 protein: CASRAQSNSNQPQHF

V gene: TRBV11-2
J gene: TRBJ2-2
clone size: many
D gene: TRBD1
CDR3 DNA: TGTGCCAGCAGCTTCCGGAACAGGGGATCGAACACCGGGGAGCTGTTTTTT
CDR3 protein: CASSFRNRGSNTGELFF

V gene: TRBV6-5
J gene: TRBJ1-1
clone size: few
D gene: -
CDR3 DNA: TGTGCCAGCAGTTACTCGAGTCCGAACACTGAAGCTTTCTTT
CDR3 protein: CASSYSSPNTEAFF

V gene: TRBV12-3/TRBV12-4
J gene: TRBJ1-1
clone size: -
D gene: -
CDR3 DNA: TGTGCCAGCAGTTCCATCTATACGGAAGGCGCGAACACTGAAGCTTTCTTT
CDR3 protein: CASSSIYTEGANTEAFF

V gene: TRBV20-1
J gene: TRBJ1-1
clone size: few
D gene: TRBD1
CDR3 DNA: TGCAGTTCACCGGGACAGCAGATGAACACTGAAGCTTTCTTT
CDR3 protein: CSSPGQQMNTEAFF

V gene: TRBV5-5
J gene: TRBJ2-1
clone size: -
D gene: -
CDR3 DNA: TGTGCCAGCAGCTTGGTGGCATCTACCACCTACAATGAGCAGTTCTTC
CDR3 protein: CASSLVASTTYNEQFF

V gene: TRBV11-1
J gene: TRBJ2-1
clone size: few
D gene: TRBD2
CDR3 DNA: TGTGCCAGCAGCTCGCTAACTAGCGGGAGGACCAGCTCCTACAATGAGCAGTTCTTC
CDR3 protein: CASSSLTSGRTSSYNEQFF

V gene: TRBV5-1
J gene: TRBJ2-5
clone size: many
D gene: -
CDR3 DNA: TGCGCCAGCAGCCCGGCAGGGCAAGAGACCCAGTACTTC
CDR3 protein: CASSPAGQETQYF

V gene: TRBV7-9
J gene: TRBJ1-1
clone size: few
D gene: -
CDR3 DNA: TGTGCCAGCAGCAGGGACGGAGGCGGCCGCCGGAGCACTGAAGCTTTCTTT
CDR3 protein: CASSRDGGGRRSTEAFF

V gene: TRBV4-1
J gene: TRBJ1-2
clone size: many
D gene: TRBD1
CDR3 DNA: TGCGCCAGCAGCCAAGGGACAGGGGGCAACTATGGCTACACCTTC
CDR3 protein: CASSQGTGGNYGYTF

V gene: TRBV7-9
J gene: TRBJ2-3
clone size: -
D gene: TRBD2
CDR3 DNA: TGTGCCAGCAGGGGAACTTTGGCGGGAGTAATCACAGATACGCAGTATTTT
CDR3 protein: CASRGTLAGVITDTQYF

V gene: TRBV7-9
J gene: TRBJ2-3
clone size: -
D gene: TRBD2
CDR3 DNA: TGTGCCAGCAGCCAAACGGGACTAGCGGTAGATACGCAGTATTTT
CDR3 protein: CASSQTGLAVDTQYF

V gene: TRBV12-3/TRBV12-4
J gene: TRBJ1-4
clone size: many
D gene: TRBD1
CDR3 DNA: TGTGCCAGCAGCCTCGGGACAGCAACTAATGAAAAACTGTTTTTT
CDR3 protein: CASSLGTATNEKLFF

V gene: TRBV7-9
J gene: TRBJ2-5
clone size: once
D gene: -
CDR3 DNA: TGTGCCAGCAGCTTAGGTTCGGGTGACGACGCGTACTTC
CDR3 protein: CASSLGSGDDAYF

V gene: TRBV29-1
J gene: TRBJ2-6
clone size: -
D gene: -
CDR3 DNA: TGCAGCGTTGAAATTGGGGGGGCCAACGTCCTGACTTTC
CDR3 protein: CSVEIGGANVLTF